Below are 17 T cell receptor beta chains sequenced from a single sample in a study of tumor-infiltrating lymphocytes in primary liver carcinoma. Bulk tissue was left unsorted, and RNA and DNA were co-extracted from approximately 20-30 mg of it. The researchers produced TCR beta cDNA from approximately 0.45 ug total RNA with a constant-region primer. Researchers made the TCR beta libraries by running three nested multiplex PCR rounds with slightly modified ARM-PCR. The two initial PCR rounds, roughly 9 cycles each, used TRBV1-TRBV30 forward and C-beta reverse primers. TCRdb re-called the multiplex PCR reads through MiXCR, storing one row per CDR3 protein. Altogether roughly 120,000 distinct CDR3 sequences are present, 50% to 80% being singletons, with the ten largest covering less than 10%. Sequencing was carried out using liver tumor tissue from sampling region 3. Noted subset: tumor region T3, left-lateral pole. These receptors came from a woman aged 60-75 years with primary liver carcinoma and hepatitis B virus infection.

The chain uses TRBV7-9 and TRBJ2-1; D possibly corresponds to TRBD2 (6 bases). The CDR3 contains 16 residues. Germline CDR1 SEHNR, CDR2 FQNEAQ (reference sequence). V was trimmed by 6 bases and J by 2 bases, leaving 17 bases between them. Here the CDR3 reads CASSPSAGSPYNEQFF. CDR3 sequence (DNA): TGTGCCAGCAGTCCTTCCGCGGGGAGTCCCTACAATGAGCAGTTCTTC. The variable domain in full, completed from reference TRBV7-9 and TRBJ2-1, reads DTGVSQNPRHKITKRGQNVTFRCDPISEHNRLYWYRQTLGQGPEFLTYFQNEAQLEKSRLLSDRFSAERPKGSFSTLEIQRTEQGDSAMYLCASSPSAGSPYNEQFFGPGTRLTVL.

This clonotype was observed a few times. A much larger clonotype is one base distant, so this may be a read error. The gene calls are TRBV12-3 or TRBV12-4 and TRBJ2-1; TRBD2 might be the D (5 bases). Deletions cut 7 bases from V and 4 bases from J, with 14 bases between. This CDR3 has 14 residues. CDR3 nucleotides: TGTGCCAGCACTTCAGCCGACTATTACAATGAGCAGTTCTTC. Translated, it gives CASTSADYYNEQFF.

This sequence joins TRBV20-1 and TRBJ2-2; the match to TRBD2 covers 10 bases. The germline CDR1 and CDR2 sequences are DFQATT and SNEGSKA (reference sequence). The CDR3 sequence is 17 residues long. V gave up 0 bases and J gave up 9 bases; unmatched junction bases: 13. DNA for the CDR3: TGCAGTGCTAGAGACGCGGAAGCGGGAGGGTGGACCTGGGAGCTGTTTTTT. It is translated as CSARDAEAGGWTWELFF.

With regard to this clonotype: This may stem from a read error, because a much larger clone lies one nucleotide away. J is TRBJ2-1 and V is TRBV7-9; no firm D call. Germline V gene lookup returns CDR1 SEHNR and CDR2 FQNEAQ (reference sequence). This CDR3 is built from 11 residues. V lost 5 bases to trimming and J lost 12 bases, with 11 bases between them. CDR3 coding DNA: TGTGCCAGCAGCCGGACCCTCTGGCAGTTCTTC. It specifies CASSRTLWQFF. The whole variable domain, filled in from reference TRBV7-9 and TRBJ2-1, reads DTGVSQNPRHKITKRGQNVTFRCDPISEHNRLYWYRQTLGQGPEFLTYFQNEAQLEKSRLLSDRFSAERPKGSFSTLEIQRTEQGDSAMYLCASSRTLWQFFGPGTRLTVL.

To note about this clonotype: The CDR3 carries no conserved terminal phenylalanine or tryptophan, so it likely arises from a read error. The CDR3 is CASSLWAPDTGELFY. As DNA, the CDR3 is TGTGCCAGCTCATTATGGGCGCCGGACACCGGGGAGCTGTTTTAT. The V gene is TRBV18, the J gene TRBJ2-2; D call uncertain. This CDR3 has 15 residues. V gave up 5 bases and J gave up 3 bases, with 13 bases separating them. The germline V gene encodes CDR1 KGHSH and CDR2 LQKENI.

This clonotype has ten or more counts. The chain uses TRBV6-1 and TRBJ2-3, with 9 bases that match TRBD1. Losses at the gene ends were 8 bases for V and 3 bases for J; bases not matched to a gene: 9. CDR3 length: 15 residues. Germline V gene data show CDR1 as MNHNS and CDR2 as SASEGT. The CDR3 nucleotides are TGTGCCAGCCTACTCACAGGGGGCGCAACAGATACGCAGTATTTT. This codes for CASLLTGGATDTQYF.

This clonotype appeared a few times. One base away lies a much larger clone, so this may be a sequencing read error. The CDR3 does not end in the conserved phenylalanine or tryptophan, so this is likely a read error. The rearrangement links TRBV12-3 or TRBV12-4 to TRBJ1-2, with TRBD1 matching over 8 bases. The CDR3 covers 14 residues. The ends lost 5 bases at V and 3 bases at J; junction bases unmatched: 5. CDR3 sequence reads: CASSPGQGDYGYTL. The CDR3 DNA is TGTGCCAGCAGTCCAGGACAGGGTGACTATGGCTACACCCTC.

In its sample, this clonotype was seen many times. The V gene is TRBV12-3 or TRBV12-4, the J gene TRBJ1-1; tentative D call: TRBD1 (6 bases). Trimming cost V 5 bases and J 4 bases, with 14 bases left between them. This CDR3 comprises 14 residues. The DNA for the CDR3 is TGTGCCAGCAGTGTACAGGGTTGGAGCACTGAAGCTTTCTTT. It is translated as CASSVQGWSTEAFF.

Of note for this clonotype: Sequence at one end of the junction differs from germline and may be a read error. J is TRBJ1-1 and V is TRBV11-2; tentatively, D is TRBD1 (5 bases). The CDR3 contains 14 residues. Looked up from germline, CDR1 is SGHAT and CDR2 is FQNNGV. The CDR3: CANSLAHGATETFF. The CDR3 DNA is TGTGCCAACAGCTTAGCGCATGGGGCCACTGAAACTTTCTTT.

This clonotype was picked up many times. J is TRBJ1-1 and V is TRBV20-1; D not resolved. V was shortened by 3 bases and J by 6 bases, with 8 bases between the two germline ends. The CDR3 has 11 amino acids. Germline V gives CDR1 DFQATT, CDR2 SNEGSKA (reference sequence). The CDR3 region has the DNA TGCAGTGCTAGTGTCAGAGCTGAAGCTTTCTTT. As protein: CSASVRAEAFF.

This clonotype showed up many times. The rearrangement joins TRBV5-1 to TRBJ2-1; D may correspond to TRBD1 or TRBD2 (5 bases each). The CDR3 is 12 residues long. Germline CDR1 SGHRS, CDR2 YFSETQ. V lost 3 bases to trimming and J lost 10 bases, with 11 bases between them. CDR3: CASSWGTGEQFF. The DNA of the CDR3 is TGCGCCAGCAGCTGGGGGACCGGGGAGCAGTTCTTC.

This rearrangement joins TRBV6-2 or TRBV6-3 to TRBJ2-1, with TRBD2 as a possible D gene (5 bases). The germline V gene encodes CDR1 MNHEY and CDR2 SVGEGT. V was trimmed by 6 bases and J by 4 bases, leaving 7 bases between them. The CDR3 is 12 amino acids. CDR3 loop: CASSRGYNEQFF. For the CDR3, the DNA is TGTGCCAGCAGCCGGGGTTACAATGAGCAGTTCTTC.

This clonotype was picked up many times. V usage is TRBV6-5 and J usage is TRBJ1-6; tentatively, D is TRBD1 (6 bases). The CDR3 contains 18 residues. Trimming shortened V by 4 bases and J by 9 bases, and 25 bases separated the two germline ends. Germline V gene data show CDR1 as MNHEY and CDR2 as SVGAGI. CDR3: CASSSGGTTGIWGSPLHF. DNA for the CDR3: TGTGCCAGCAGTTCGGGGGGGACCACAGGGATTTGGGGTTCACCCCTCCACTTT.

Note on this clonotype: This likely comes from a read error, as the CDR3 has no conserved phenylalanine or tryptophan at its end. The DNA is left out, because the CDR3 cannot be placed on it with certainty; the CDR3 is given as TCRdb lists it. This chain joins TRBV5-1 and TRBJ1-1; the table's D call of TRBD1 was not tested on the DNA. The CDR3 spans 14 amino acids, including both terminal residues. The V gene's germline CDR1 is SGHRS and CDR2 YFSETQ. The CDR3 sequence: CASSLASGHTEAFL.

As regards this clonotype: Possible read error: a much larger clone is one base away. The chain carries TRBV12-3 or TRBV12-4 and TRBJ2-2; tentative D call: TRBD2 (5 bases). The CDR3 is 16 amino acids. Trimming removed 2 bases at V and 5 bases at J, with 15 bases between. The chain's CDR3 is CASSLLRERGTGELFF. The CDR3 DNA reads as TGTGCCAGCAGTTTATTGCGTGAGCGAGGGACCGGGGAGCTGTTTTTT.

The chain employs TRBV5-1 and TRBJ1-1; a weak D match, TRBD1 (5 bases). The CDR3 loop spans 16 amino acids. V was clipped by 2 bases and J by 0 bases, with 14 bases between them. Per the germline V gene, CDR1 is SGHRS and CDR2 is YFSETQ. CDR3 residues: CASSFRDPGMNTEAFF. The CDR3, as DNA: TGCGCCAGCAGCTTCCGGGACCCTGGGATGAACACTGAAGCTTTCTTT.

On this clonotype: A clone one base away is much larger, so this may be a read error. The CDR3 end shows no conserved phenylalanine or tryptophan, and so a read error is likely. The chain employs TRBV6-1 and TRBJ2-1; 7 bases match TRBD2. J gave up 8 bases and V 4 bases, and 17 bases lay outside the gene matches. The CDR3 consists of 17 residues. Germline CDR1 is MNHNS and CDR2 is SASEGT. The CDR3 region is CASSVRGPSGPVDEQFI. In DNA, the CDR3 is TGTGCCAGCAGTGTTAGGGGACCTAGCGGTCCGGTGGATGAGCAGTTCATC.